A single sample is the source of the 3 T cell receptor beta chains below, sequenced in a study of OX40 agonist ivuxolimab in advanced cancers. Repertoires were generated with immunoSEQ multiplex PCR, while TCRdb's copy carries only in-frame clones and drops some. In the table there are about 60,000 clones, 85% of which are singletons. The sample consisted of CD4+ or CD8+ T cells sorted from blood, taken in a trial of the OX40 agonist ivuxolimab. Every receptor here comes from an adult with an advanced solid tumor such as melanoma, head and neck, liver or kidney cancer.

The chain links TRBV29-1 to TRBJ1-5; 9 nucleotides line up with TRBD1. CDR3 length: 13 residues. V dropped 4 bases and J dropped 4; count of bases not matched to a gene: 2. The V gene's germline CDR1 is SQVTM and CDR2 ANQGSEA. The CDR3: CSVAGQGNQPQHF. The CDR3 coding sequence is TGCAGCGTTGCGGGACAGGGAAATCAGCCCCAGCATTTT.

J is TRBJ1-2 and V is TRBV5-1, with D possibly matching TRBD1 (6 bases). The CDR3 covers 15 residues. Trimming left V 0 bases short and J 8 bases short, with 17 bases between. From germline, CDR1 is SGHRS and CDR2 YFSETQ. CDR3: CASSLDTGYYSGYTF. The CDR3 DNA sequence: TGCGCCAGCAGCTTGGATACAGGGTACTATTCGGGCTACACCTTC.

The genes are TRBV4-1 and TRBJ1-1, with D hard to call. There are 15 residues in the CDR3. V lost 0 bases, J lost 3 bases, and 11 bases lay in between. Germline lookup yields CDR1 MGHRA and CDR2 YSYEKL. CDR3 coding DNA: TGCGCCAGCAGCCAAGAAACGGTGGGTTACACTGAAGCTTTCTTT. It codes for CASSQETVGYTEAFF.